These 3 T cell receptor beta chains share one sample of origin, sequenced in a study of blood T cell repertoires in COVID-19. Libraries were prepared by immunoSEQ multiplex PCR; TCRdb keeps only in-frame clonotypes and omits some of them. The repertoire holds about 47,000 clones, with more than 75% as singletons. The sequencing sample was made of peripheral blood. All receptors derive from a human donor with acute or convalescent COVID-19. The donor label of this sample is uncertain.

This chain connects TRBV12-3 or TRBV12-4 to TRBJ1-1, with TRBD1 matching 8 bases. Trimming at V came to 5 bases and at J to 7 bases, leaving 3 bases not matched to a gene. CDR3 length: 12 amino acids. The CDR3 nucleotides read TGTGCCAGCAGTCCGGGACAGGATGAAGCTTTCTTT. Protein sequence: CASSPGQDEAFF.

This chain joins TRBV19 and TRBJ2-5; TRBD2 matches 8 bases. V lost 6 bases, J lost 5 bases, and 17 bases stayed unmatched. This CDR3 contains 17 residues. Per germline, CDR1 LNHDA and CDR2 SQIVND (reference sequence). CDR3 bases: TGTGCCAGTAGCAGCACGGGAGCGGGAGTTTCGGGCGAGACCCAGTACTTC. This codes for CASSSTGAGVSGETQYF.

This clone was seen a single time. As DNA, the CDR3 is TGCGCCAGCAGTGACGGGAGCAATCAGCCCCAGCATTTT. It yields the protein CASSDGSNQPQHF. This chain uses TRBV10-2 with TRBJ1-5; D not certain. Per the germline V gene, CDR1 is WSHSY and CDR2 is SAAADI. Trimming took off 3 bases at V and 1 base at J, with 4 bases between the two ends. The CDR3 sequence is 13 residues long.